This entry features one T cell receptor (beta chain) sequence. Antigen specificity is unknown. The germline V gene encodes CDR1 LNHNV and CDR2 YYDKDF (reference sequence). CDR3 length: 15 amino acids. V shed 1 base and J shed 7 bases, with 13 bases lying between them. Building the TCR beta libraries relied on iRepertoire HTBI primers, and CDR3 regions underwent Arm-PCR. MiXCR, run by TCRdb on the multiplex PCR reads, gives a single entry per CDR3 protein. The table lists 520,000 or so distinct CDR3 sequences, 12% of them singletons. This entry belongs to a study of regulatory T cells in long-lasting Graves disease. Time point specified: newly diagnosed GD, antithyroid drugs for less than 3 months. PBMC-extracted RNA yielded the TCR library. Study results and limitations: There were preferences for TRBV28, TRBJ1-2 and TRBJ2-5 in persistent disease.

These sequences were also reported in another study, on T cells in Graves' hyperthyroidism and ophthalmopathy.

Here the sequenced sample was peripheral blood mononuclear cells (PBMCs), taken at new diagnosis, from a patient treated with antithyroid drugs. This receptor was taken from a woman between 25 and 40 years old with Graves disease. The gene calls are TRBV15 and TRBJ1-4; D unclear. DNA for the CDR3: TGTGCCACCAGCAGAGGGGTAGGGATGTTTGAAAAACTGTTTTTT. Its protein is CATSRGVGMFEKLFF.